This T cell receptor beta chain came from a study of spatial heterogeneity in lung cancer. Background on the study: Where they were available, follow-up PBMC samples were sequenced, at a median of about 25 months after resection. Alpha-chain sequences were consistently detected less often than beta-chain sequences.

This clonotype was detected only a few times. Stated time point: blood at routine non-recurrence follow-up after resection. Whole RNA from tumor, nontumor lung or frozen PBMC was sequenced unsorted. This CDR3 is 17 amino acids long. CDR1 and CDR2 (germline): LNHDA, SQIVND (reference sequence). The V gene end was trimmed by 1 base and the J gene end by 4 bases; junction bases not matched to a gene: 6. TCR cDNA molecules were tagged individually, and each one carried a unique molecular identifier. TCRdb analysed the 5' RACE reads with MiXCR anew, one entry per CDR3 protein. Of 72,000 or so distinct CDR3 sequences listed, roughly 8.9% are singletons.

The source material was PBMCs, sampled at follow-up. This sequence joins TRBV19 and TRBJ2-2, with 10 positions matching TRBD2. The clonotype originates from a female donor with early-stage non-small cell lung cancer. CDR3 nucleotide sequence: TGTGCCAGTAGTATAGTCCTAGCGGGAGAGGGCACCGGGGAGCTGTTTTTT. Translating gives CASSIVLAGEGTGELFF.